A selection of T cell receptor beta chains follows, all from one sample in a study of shared clonotypes between healthy human individuals. Some clones are missing from TCRdb's copy, which holds only in-frame ones; the method was immunoSEQ multiplex PCR. The sample records around 2,000,000 clones, approximately 94% being singletons. Sequencing was carried out using naive CD8+ T cells sorted from blood. These receptors were collected from a man younger than 35 in good health. CDR3s include the opening cysteine and the closing phenylalanine or tryptophan. Fields, in order: CDR3 DNA, CDR3 protein, CDR3 length, D gene, clone size, J gene, V gene. A D gene is named only where the DNA matches it firmly. Where a row states a size, it is once, few, many or the class of an expanded clone; other rows omit it.

DNA: TGCGCCAGCAGCCAAATCGGGACAGCCGGCAATGAGCAGTTCTTC
CDR3: CASSQIGTAGNEQFF
length: 15
D: TRBD1
size: -
J: TRBJ2-1
V: TRBV4-1

DNA: TGTGCCAGCAGTCGGGACAGGGGGATCTATCGCAATCAGCCCCAGCATTTT
CDR3: CASSRDRGIYRNQPQHF
length: 17
D: TRBD1
size: -
J: TRBJ1-5
V: TRBV27

DNA: TGTGCCAGCAGCTTAGAACCCACCCGGGGGGGAACCTACGAGCAGTACTTC
CDR3: CASSLEPTRGGTYEQYF
length: 17
D: TRBD2
size: -
J: TRBJ2-7
V: TRBV7-9

DNA: TGTGCCTGGAGTGACTCCCTCGCGGGGGGACCCTACAATGAGCAGTTCTTC
CDR3: CAWSDSLAGGPYNEQFF
length: 17
D: TRBD2
size: once
J: TRBJ2-1
V: TRBV30

DNA: TGCGCCAGCAGCTTAGGGACAGGGGTAGCCTACGAGCAGTACTTC
CDR3: CASSLGTGVAYEQYF
length: 15
D: TRBD1
size: -
J: TRBJ2-7
V: TRBV5-1

DNA: TGTGCCAGCAGCCCGAGGACTAGCTTCGGATACGAGCAGTACTTC
CDR3: CASSPRTSFGYEQYF
length: 15
D: TRBD2
size: -
J: TRBJ2-7
V: TRBV13

DNA: TGTGCCAGCAGAGAGCGGGGTTATTCCTACGAGCAGTACTTC
CDR3: CASRERGYSYEQYF
length: 14
D: TRBD2
size: -
J: TRBJ2-7
V: TRBV28

DNA: TGTGCCAGCAGCCCCACGGGATTCAAAAACATTCAGTACTTC
CDR3: CASSPTGFKNIQYF
length: 14
D: -
size: -
J: TRBJ2-4
V: TRBV25-1

DNA: TGTGCCAGCAGCTCCGGGACTAGCTCCCAAAGGGAGTTCTTC
CDR3: CASSSGTSSQREFF
length: 14
D: TRBD2
size: -
J: TRBJ2-1
V: TRBV5-6

DNA: TGTGCCAGCAGTTTATTGAAGACCACTGGCACAGATACGCAGTATTTT
CDR3: CASSLLKTTGTDTQYF
length: 16
D: -
size: -
J: TRBJ2-3
V: TRBV27

DNA: TGTGCCAGCAGCTTCTCGGGGGCTGGGGTAACTGAAGCTTTCTTT
CDR3: CASSFSGAGVTEAFF
length: 15
D: -
size: -
J: TRBJ1-1
V: TRBV7-9

DNA: TGTGCCAGCAGTTTTATTCCCCGGGACAGCTCCTACAATGAGCAGTTCTTC
CDR3: CASSFIPRDSSYNEQFF
length: 17
D: TRBD1
size: -
J: TRBJ2-1
V: TRBV28

DNA: TGTGCCAGCTCCCCTGGCGGGGAGGTTGGCTACACCTTC
CDR3: CASSPGGEVGYTF
length: 13
D: -
size: -
J: TRBJ1-2
V: TRBV27

DNA: TGTGCCAGCAGTTACTTCCCCGAGCAGTACTTC
CDR3: CASSYFPEQYF
length: 11
D: -
size: -
J: TRBJ2-7
V: TRBV6-6

DNA: TGTGCCAGCGCGCCAGTCAAGGTGGCCTACGAGCAGTACTTC
CDR3: CASAPVKVAYEQYF
length: 14
D: -
size: -
J: TRBJ2-7
V: TRBV6-1

DNA: TGTGCCAGCAGTTCCGATTACACTGAAGCTTTCTTT
CDR3: CASSSDYTEAFF
length: 12
D: -
size: once
J: TRBJ1-1
V: TRBV6-5

DNA: TGTGCCAGCAGCTTATTCATGGAGGAGCAGTTCTTC
CDR3: CASSLFMEEQFF
length: 12
D: -
size: -
J: TRBJ2-1
V: TRBV11-2

DNA: TGTGCCAGCAGTTACCCTGGAGACGAGCAGTACTTC
CDR3: CASSYPGDEQYF
length: 12
D: -
size: -
J: TRBJ2-7
V: TRBV27

DNA: TGCGCCAGCAGCCAAGCAACAGCGGACTCGATCTCCTACAATGAGCAGTTCTTC
CDR3: CASSQATADSISYNEQFF
length: 18
D: -
size: once
J: TRBJ2-1
V: TRBV4-3

DNA: TGCGCCAGCAGCCCCGGTTCAGGGGGGGGCCACTACGAGCAGTACTTC
CDR3: CASSPGSGGGHYEQYF
length: 16
D: -
size: -
J: TRBJ2-7
V: TRBV4-1

DNA: TGTGCCAGCAGTTGGACAGGGGGCGCGGGGACTGAAGCTTTCTTT
CDR3: CASSWTGGAGTEAFF
length: 15
D: TRBD1
size: -
J: TRBJ1-1
V: TRBV6-5

DNA: TGTGCCAGCAGGTACGTAGCGGGGGCCTCCTACAATGAGCAGTTCTTC
CDR3: CASRYVAGASYNEQFF
length: 16
D: TRBD2
size: -
J: TRBJ2-1
V: TRBV6-5

DNA: TGCGCCAGCAGCCACGGGGCCGGGCGGAACACTGAAGCTTTCTTT
CDR3: CASSHGAGRNTEAFF
length: 15
D: -
size: -
J: TRBJ1-1
V: TRBV5-1

DNA: TGTGCCAGCTCGAAGGGGAATGAGCAGTTCTTC
CDR3: CASSKGNEQFF
length: 11
D: -
size: -
J: TRBJ2-1
V: TRBV27

DNA: TGTGCCAGCAGTGAGACAGGGGCTAATTCACCCCTCCACTTT
CDR3: CASSETGANSPLHF
length: 14
D: TRBD1
size: -
J: TRBJ1-6
V: TRBV6-1

DNA: TGTGCCAGCTGGGGCGGCGGTTGGGGCTACACCTTC
CDR3: CASWGGGWGYTF
length: 12
D: -
size: -
J: TRBJ1-2
V: TRBV27

DNA: TGTGCCAGCAGCTTATCTCAGACAGGGGTCAAGCAGTACTTC
CDR3: CASSLSQTGVKQYF
length: 14
D: TRBD1
size: -
J: TRBJ2-7
V: TRBV7-9

DNA: TGTGCCAGCAGTTTATCCTTTGTTGACGAGCAGTACTTC
CDR3: CASSLSFVDEQYF
length: 13
D: -
size: -
J: TRBJ2-7
V: TRBV27

DNA: TGTGCCAGCAGCTTAAATGGGCTAGCGGGATTAAAAAGCTCCTACGAGCAGTACTTC
CDR3: CASSLNGLAGLKSSYEQYF
length: 19
D: TRBD2
size: -
J: TRBJ2-7
V: TRBV7-2

DNA: TGTGCCAGCAGCTCACGTCTCGTGGAGCTGGGAGAGACCCAGTACTTC
CDR3: CASSSRLVELGETQYF
length: 16
D: -
size: -
J: TRBJ2-5
V: TRBV13

DNA: TGTGCCAGCAGTGAAAGTCATTATGGGGGAGGGAATCAGCCCCAGCATTTT
CDR3: CASSESHYGGGNQPQHF
length: 17
D: -
size: -
J: TRBJ1-5
V: TRBV6-1

DNA: TGTGCCAGTACTACGTCGGGGGGGATTCAAGAGACCCAGTACTTC
CDR3: CASTTSGGIQETQYF
length: 15
D: TRBD2
size: -
J: TRBJ2-5
V: TRBV19

DNA: TGTGCCAGCAGTTCGGAGAATCAGCCCCAGCATTTT
CDR3: CASSSENQPQHF
length: 12
D: -
size: once
J: TRBJ1-5
V: TRBV27

DNA: TGCGCCAGCAGTGAACCTAGCGGGGACGAGCAGTACTTC
CDR3: CASSEPSGDEQYF
length: 13
D: TRBD2
size: -
J: TRBJ2-7
V: TRBV10-2

DNA: TGTGCCAGCAGTTTTGTCAGGGAATCCCACGAGCAGTACTTC
CDR3: CASSFVRESHEQYF
length: 14
D: -
size: -
J: TRBJ2-7
V: TRBV27

DNA: TGTGCCAGTAGAGGAGTCCTAAATGAGCAGTTCTTC
CDR3: CASRGVLNEQFF
length: 12
D: -
size: -
J: TRBJ2-1
V: TRBV19

DNA: TGTGCCAGCAGCTTGGATCCGCTAGCGGGAGTTTCCGGGGAGCTGTTTTTT
CDR3: CASSLDPLAGVSGELFF
length: 17
D: TRBD2
size: -
J: TRBJ2-2
V: TRBV5-4

DNA: TGTGCCAGTAGTACACATCTAGCGGGGGCTAGCACAGATACGCAGTATTTT
CDR3: CASSTHLAGASTDTQYF
length: 17
D: TRBD2
size: -
J: TRBJ2-3
V: TRBV19

DNA: TGTGCCAGTAGTATCCTGCTAGGGGCAGGGGAGCAGTACTTC
CDR3: CASSILLGAGEQYF
length: 14
D: -
size: -
J: TRBJ2-7
V: TRBV19

DNA: TGTGCCAGTAGTAGTGTCCCCTACGAGCAGTACTTC
CDR3: CASSSVPYEQYF
length: 12
D: -
size: -
J: TRBJ2-7
V: TRBV19

DNA: TGTGCCAGTGGACAGGGGACCTACACCGGGGAGCTGTTTTTT
CDR3: CASGQGTYTGELFF
length: 14
D: TRBD1
size: -
J: TRBJ2-2
V: TRBV9

DNA: TGCGCCACCACGAGCGGGAGTGGGTACGAGCAGTACTTC
CDR3: CATTSGSGYEQYF
length: 13
D: TRBD2
size: few
J: TRBJ2-7
V: TRBV10-2

DNA: TGTGCCTGGAGTTCTTACAGGGAGGGAGATGAAAAACTGTTTTTT
CDR3: CAWSSYREGDEKLFF
length: 15
D: -
size: -
J: TRBJ1-4
V: TRBV30

DNA: TGTGCCAGCACCCCAGATACTGAAGCTTTCTTT
CDR3: CASTPDTEAFF
length: 11
D: -
size: -
J: TRBJ1-1
V: TRBV6-6

DNA: TGTGCCAGCAGTGAAAGGACAGCCACCTATAATTCACCCCTCCACTTT
CDR3: CASSERTATYNSPLHF
length: 16
D: -
size: -
J: TRBJ1-6
V: TRBV6-1

DNA: TGTGCCAGCAGTTTAAGGGGGGCCCAAGAGACCCAGTACTTC
CDR3: CASSLRGAQETQYF
length: 14
D: -
size: -
J: TRBJ2-5
V: TRBV27

DNA: TGCGCCAGCAGCCTTCCCCCGGGCCAAGGCTATGGCTACACCTTC
CDR3: CASSLPPGQGYGYTF
length: 15
D: -
size: -
J: TRBJ1-2
V: TRBV4-1

DNA: TGTGCCAGCAGCGGGGGCTCGGGCACCGGGGAGCTGTTTTTT
CDR3: CASSGGSGTGELFF
length: 14
D: -
size: -
J: TRBJ2-2
V: TRBV2

DNA: TGTGCCATCAGTGAGAGGGGCGCGGAGAACACTGAAGCTTTCTTT
CDR3: CAISERGAENTEAFF
length: 15
D: -
size: few
J: TRBJ1-1
V: TRBV10-3

DNA: TGTGCCAGCAGCTTGAGTACACTCTGGGGCAATCAGCCCCAGCATTTT
CDR3: CASSLSTLWGNQPQHF
length: 16
D: -
size: -
J: TRBJ1-5
V: TRBV5-6

DNA: TGTGCCAGCAGCTCCTGGATTCGCTACGAGCAGTACTTC
CDR3: CASSSWIRYEQYF
length: 13
D: -
size: -
J: TRBJ2-7
V: TRBV7-9

DNA: TGTGCCAGCAGCTTAGACGCGGGAGGGCGCAACGAGCAGTACTTC
CDR3: CASSLDAGGRNEQYF
length: 15
D: TRBD2
size: -
J: TRBJ2-7
V: TRBV7-6

DNA: TGTGCCAGCAGCTTAACAGTCACTAGTTCCTACGAGCAGTACTTC
CDR3: CASSLTVTSSYEQYF
length: 15
D: -
size: -
J: TRBJ2-7
V: TRBV7-2

DNA: TGCGCCAGCAGCCAAGATTTGCCGCTAGCAGATGAGCAGTTCTTC
CDR3: CASSQDLPLADEQFF
length: 15
D: -
size: -
J: TRBJ2-1
V: TRBV4-3

DNA: TGTGCCAGCAGTTACTCAGGACCTGGCTACGAGCAGTACTTC
CDR3: CASSYSGPGYEQYF
length: 14
D: -
size: once
J: TRBJ2-7
V: TRBV6-5